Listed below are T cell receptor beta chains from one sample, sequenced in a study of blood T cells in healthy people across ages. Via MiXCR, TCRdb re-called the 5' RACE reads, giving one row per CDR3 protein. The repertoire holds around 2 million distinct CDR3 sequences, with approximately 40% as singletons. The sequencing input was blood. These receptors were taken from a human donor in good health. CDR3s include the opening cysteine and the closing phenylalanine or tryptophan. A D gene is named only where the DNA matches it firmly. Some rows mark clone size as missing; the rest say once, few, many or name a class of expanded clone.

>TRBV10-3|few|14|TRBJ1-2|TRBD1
CAISEGTDNYGYTF
TGTGCCATCAGTGAGGGGACAGATAACTATGGCTACACCTTC
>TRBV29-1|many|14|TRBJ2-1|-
CSVGPAAIIHEQFF
TGCAGCGTTGGACCAGCGGCTATTATCCATGAGCAGTTCTTC
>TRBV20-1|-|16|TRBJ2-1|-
CSARDRAGWSYNEQFF
TGCAGTGCTAGAGATCGGGCAGGGTGGTCCTACAATGAGCAGTTCTTC
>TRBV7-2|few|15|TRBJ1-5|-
CASSLDGASNQPQHF
TGTGCCAGCAGTCTGGACGGTGCGAGCAATCAGCCCCAGCATTTT
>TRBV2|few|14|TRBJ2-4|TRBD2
CASSATSGYGVQYF
TGTGCCAGCAGTGCAACTAGCGGATATGGGGTTCAGTACTTC
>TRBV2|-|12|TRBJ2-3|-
CASRSIQVTQYF
TGTGCCAGCAGGAGTATACAGGTCACGCAGTATTTT
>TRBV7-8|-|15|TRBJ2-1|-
CTSSLAAGSYNGQFF
TGTACCAGCAGCTTAGCCGCTGGCTCCTACAATGGGCAGTTCTTC
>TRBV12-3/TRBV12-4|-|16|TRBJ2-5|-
CASSSQRAGNQETQYF
TGTGCCAGCAGTTCGCAAAGGGCGGGTAACCAAGAGACCCAGTACTTC
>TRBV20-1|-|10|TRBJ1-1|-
CSASRPGEFF
TGCAGTGCTTCGCGACCCGGGGAGTTCTTT
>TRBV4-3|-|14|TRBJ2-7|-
CASSQDVRVREQYF
TGCGCCAGCAGCCAAGATGTCAGGGTACGCGAACAGTACTTC
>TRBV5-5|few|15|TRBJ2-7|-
CASSRRMGQSYEQYF
TGTGCCAGCAGCCGACGCATGGGCCAATCCTACGAGCAGTACTTC
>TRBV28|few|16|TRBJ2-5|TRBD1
CASSPALAGGKETQYF
TGTGCCAGCAGTCCCGCCCTGGCAGGGGGAAAAGAGACCCAGTACTTC
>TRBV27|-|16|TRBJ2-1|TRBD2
CASSLTSGYVVDEQFF
TGTGCCAGCAGTTTGACTAGCGGGTACGTGGTGGATGAGCAGTTCTTC
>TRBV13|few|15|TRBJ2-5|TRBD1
CASSQRDRGPETQYF
TGTGCCAGCAGCCAACGGGACAGGGGGCCCGAGACCCAGTACTTC
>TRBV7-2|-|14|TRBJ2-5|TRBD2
CASSLDQLRGGQYF
TGTGCCAGCAGCTTAGATCAATTGCGGGGGGGACAGTACTTC
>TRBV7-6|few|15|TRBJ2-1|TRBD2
CASSLDKRGYNEQFF
TGTGCCAGCAGCTTAGACAAGCGGGGCTACAATGAGCAGTTCTTC
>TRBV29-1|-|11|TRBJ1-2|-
CSVFEYYGYTF
TGCAGCGTCTTCGAGTACTATGGCTACACCTTC
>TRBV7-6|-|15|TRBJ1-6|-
CASSLTADYNSPLHF
TGTGCCAGCAGTTTGACAGCAGACTATAATTCACCCCTCCACTTT
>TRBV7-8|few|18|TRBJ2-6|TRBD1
CASSFSRNRGSGANVLTF
TGTGCCAGCAGCTTCTCTAGGAACAGGGGTTCTGGGGCCAACGTCCTGACTTTC
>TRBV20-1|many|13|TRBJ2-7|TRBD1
CSAPVGQNYEQYF
TGCAGTGCCCCCGTGGGACAGAACTACGAGCAGTACTTC
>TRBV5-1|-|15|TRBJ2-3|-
CASSFRGGHADTQYF
TGCGCCAGCAGCTTTAGGGGGGGCCACGCAGATACGCAGTATTTT
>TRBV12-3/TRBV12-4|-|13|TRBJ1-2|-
CASSRRTGEGYTF
TGTGCCAGCAGTCGTCGGACGGGGGAGGGCTACACCTTC
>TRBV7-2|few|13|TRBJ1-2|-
CASSQSLNYGYTF
TGTGCCAGCAGCCAATCCCTGAACTATGGCTACACCTTC
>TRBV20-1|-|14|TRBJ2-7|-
CSALGFGIYNEQYF
TGCAGTGCTTTGGGGTTTGGGATTTACAACGAGCAGTACTTC
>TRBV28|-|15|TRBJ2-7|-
CASSLWGVRTYEQYF
TGTGCCAGCAGTTTATGGGGGGTTAGGACCTACGAGCAGTACTTC
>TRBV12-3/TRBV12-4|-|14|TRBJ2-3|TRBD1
CASSTTGGAETQYF
TGTGCCAGCAGTACGACAGGGGGCGCGGAGACCCAGTATTTT
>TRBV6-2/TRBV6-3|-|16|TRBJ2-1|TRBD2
CASSPRTSGDHNEQFF
TGTGCCAGCAGTCCACGGACTAGCGGGGATCACAATGAGCAGTTCTTC
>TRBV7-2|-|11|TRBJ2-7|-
CASSSFSEQYF
TGTGCCAGCAGCTCTTTCAGCGAGCAGTACTTC
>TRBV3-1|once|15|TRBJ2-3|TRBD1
CASSAGTGRGDTQYF
TGTGCCAGCAGCGCCGGGACAGGGAGGGGAGATACGCAGTATTTT
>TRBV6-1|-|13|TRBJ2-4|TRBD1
CASGQDRVNIQYF
TGTGCCAGCGGGCAAGACAGGGTAAACATTCAGTACTTC
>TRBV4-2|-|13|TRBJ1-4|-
CASSQERLPKLFF
TGTGCCAGCAGCCAAGAGAGACTGCCAAAACTGTTTTTT
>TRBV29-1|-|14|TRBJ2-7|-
CSVEEEGERNEQYF
TGCAGCGTTGAAGAGGAGGGAGAACGCAATGAGCAGTACTTC
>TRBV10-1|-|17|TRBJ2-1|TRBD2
CASSEGPSGEPYNEQFF
TGCGCCAGCAGTGAGGGGCCTAGCGGGGAACCCTACAATGAGCAGTTCTTC
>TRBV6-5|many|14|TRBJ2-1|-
CASSYSGDSNEQFF
TGTGCCAGCAGTTACTCGGGGGACTCCAATGAGCAGTTCTTC
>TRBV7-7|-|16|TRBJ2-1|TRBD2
CASSLVAGGRSDEQFF
TGTGCTAGCAGCTTAGTGGCGGGGGGCCGGTCGGATGAGCAGTTCTTC
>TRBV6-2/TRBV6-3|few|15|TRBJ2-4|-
CVSTGELLAKNIQYF
TGTGTCAGCACGGGAGAACTACTAGCCAAAAACATTCAGTACTTC
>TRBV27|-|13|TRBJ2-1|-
CASSLSQTNEQFF
TGTGCCAGCAGTTTATCTCAGACCAATGAGCAGTTCTTC
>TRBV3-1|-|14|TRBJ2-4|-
CASSQGHAFGEQYF
TGTGCCAGCAGCCAAGGACACGCTTTCGGGGAGCAGTACTTC
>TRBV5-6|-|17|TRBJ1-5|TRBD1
CASSLGGGGEGNQPQHF
TGTGCCAGCAGCTTGGGTGGAGGGGGCGAGGGCAATCAGCCCCAGCATTTT
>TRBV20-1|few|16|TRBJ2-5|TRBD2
CSARDHLIAGAETQYF
TGCAGTGCTAGAGACCACCTCATAGCGGGGGCAGAGACCCAGTACTTC
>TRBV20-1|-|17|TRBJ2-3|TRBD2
CSASPSGRAGKEDTQYF
TGCAGTGCTAGCCCCTCGGGGAGGGCGGGGAAAGAAGATACGCAGTATTTT
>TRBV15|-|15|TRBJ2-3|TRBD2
CAASTSGGITDTQYF
TGTGCCGCCAGCACTAGCGGGGGTATCACAGATACGCAGTATTTT
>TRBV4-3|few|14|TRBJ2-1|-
CASSQDTGINEQFF
TGCGCCAGCAGCCAAGATACCGGGATCAATGAGCAGTTCTTC
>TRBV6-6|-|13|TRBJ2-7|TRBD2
CASSYGLEVEQYF
TGTGCCAGCAGTTACGGACTAGAAGTCGAGCAGTACTTC
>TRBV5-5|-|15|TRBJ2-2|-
CASTDLTPNTGELFF
TGTGCCAGCACCGACCTAACACCGAACACCGGGGAGCTGTTTTTT
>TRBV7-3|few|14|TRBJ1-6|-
CASSFRLDNSPLHF
TGTGCCAGCAGCTTTCGACTTGATAATTCACCCCTCCACTTT
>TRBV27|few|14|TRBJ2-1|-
CASRRAPGRHEQFF
TGTGCCAGCCGCCGGGCCCCCGGGCGCCACGAGCAGTTCTTC